This T cell receptor (beta chain) was retrieved from a study of early T cells in non-severe SARS-CoV-2 infection. Study information: With bulk RNA from unsorted whole blood as input, sequencing yielded unpaired chains.

Germline loops: CDR1 MDHEN, CDR2 SYDVKM. There are 13 residues in the CDR3. Trimming stripped 3 bases from V and 1 base from J, with 6 bases between. This clonotype was recorded many times. Attachment of unique molecular identifiers was made to individual cDNA molecules. A single record per CDR3 protein comes from TCRdb applying MiXCR to the 5' RACE reads. In the table there are 64,000 or so distinct CDR3 sequences, 10% to 15% of which are singletons. This sequence was found in an adult who was a healthcare worker with PCR-confirmed SARS-CoV-2 infection or an uninfected control (not recorded which). Sequenced here: whole blood, sampled at baseline. The chain combines TRBV28 with TRBJ1-1; no definite D call. CDR3 nucleotide sequence: TGTGCCAGCAGTTTCCTCTCGAACACTGAAGCTTTCTTT. Protein: CASSFLSNTEAFF.